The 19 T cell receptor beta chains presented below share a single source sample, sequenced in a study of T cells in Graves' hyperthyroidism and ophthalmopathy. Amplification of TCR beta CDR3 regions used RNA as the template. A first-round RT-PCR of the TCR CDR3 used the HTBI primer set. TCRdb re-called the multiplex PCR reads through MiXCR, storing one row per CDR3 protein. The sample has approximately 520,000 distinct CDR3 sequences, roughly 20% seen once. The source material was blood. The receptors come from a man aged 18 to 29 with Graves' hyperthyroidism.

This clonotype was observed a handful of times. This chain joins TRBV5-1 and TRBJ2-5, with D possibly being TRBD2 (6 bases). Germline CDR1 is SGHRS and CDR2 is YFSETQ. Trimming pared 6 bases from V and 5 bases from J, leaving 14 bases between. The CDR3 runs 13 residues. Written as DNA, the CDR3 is TGCGCCAGCACCTGGGGGGTCGGCGAGACCCAGTACTTC. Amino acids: CASTWGVGETQYF. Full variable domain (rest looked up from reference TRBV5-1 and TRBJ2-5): KAGVTQTPRYLIKTRGQQVTLSCSPISGHRSVSWYQQTPGQGLQFLFEYFSETQRNKGNFPGRFSGRQFSNSRSEMNVSTLELGDSALYLCASTWGVGETQYFGPGTRLLVL.

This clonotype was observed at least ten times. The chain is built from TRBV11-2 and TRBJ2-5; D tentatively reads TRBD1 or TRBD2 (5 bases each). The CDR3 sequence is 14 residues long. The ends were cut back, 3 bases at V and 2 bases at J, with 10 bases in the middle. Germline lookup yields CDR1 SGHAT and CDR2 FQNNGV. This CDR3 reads CASSFGAEQETQYF. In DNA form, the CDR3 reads TGTGCCAGCAGCTTCGGGGCCGAGCAAGAGACCCAGTACTTC.

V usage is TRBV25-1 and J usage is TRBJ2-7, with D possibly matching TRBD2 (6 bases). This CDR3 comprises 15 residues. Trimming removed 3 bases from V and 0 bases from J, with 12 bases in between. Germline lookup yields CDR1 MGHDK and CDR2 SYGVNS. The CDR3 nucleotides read TGTGCCAGCAGTGATTCCCGGGAGAGCTCCTACGAGCAGTACTTC. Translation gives CASSDSRESSYEQYF.

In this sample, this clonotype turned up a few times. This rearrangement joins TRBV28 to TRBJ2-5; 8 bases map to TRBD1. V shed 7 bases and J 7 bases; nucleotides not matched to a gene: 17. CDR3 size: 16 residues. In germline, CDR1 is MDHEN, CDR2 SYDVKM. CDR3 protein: CASTVIGRPGTGTQYF. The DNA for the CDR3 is TGTGCCAGCACCGTTATTGGCCGGCCCGGGACAGGGACCCAGTACTTC.

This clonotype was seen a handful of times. CDR3 bases: TGTGCCTGGAGGGTCCTCGGGGCAACCGGGGAGCTGTTTTTT. Its protein is CAWRVLGATGELFF. The chain joins TRBV30 to TRBJ2-2, with D tentatively TRBD1 or TRBD2 (5 bases each). The germline V gene has CDR1 GTSNPN and CDR2 SVGIG (reference sequence). This CDR3 spans 14 amino acids. With 3 bases removed from V and 5 bases from J, the gap between germline ends came to 13 bases.

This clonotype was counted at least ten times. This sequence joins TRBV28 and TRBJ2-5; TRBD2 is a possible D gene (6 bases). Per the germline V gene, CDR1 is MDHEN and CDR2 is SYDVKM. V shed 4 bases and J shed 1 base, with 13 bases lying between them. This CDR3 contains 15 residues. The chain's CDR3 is CASSWSSGVQETQYF. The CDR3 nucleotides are TGTGCCAGCAGTTGGTCGTCGGGAGTCCAAGAGACCCAGTACTTC.

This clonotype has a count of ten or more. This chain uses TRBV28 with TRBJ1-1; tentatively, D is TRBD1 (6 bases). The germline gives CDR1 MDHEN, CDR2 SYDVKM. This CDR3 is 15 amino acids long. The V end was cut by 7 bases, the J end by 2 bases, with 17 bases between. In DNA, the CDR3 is TGTGCCAGCAACTTTTACCCCGGGACAAACACTGAAGCTTTCTTT. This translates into CASNFYPGTNTEAFF.

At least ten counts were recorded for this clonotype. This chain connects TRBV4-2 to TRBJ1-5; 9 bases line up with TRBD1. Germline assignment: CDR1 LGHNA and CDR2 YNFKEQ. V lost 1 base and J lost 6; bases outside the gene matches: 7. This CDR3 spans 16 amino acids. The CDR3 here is CASSQGDREFGQPQHF. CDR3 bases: TGTGCCAGCAGCCAAGGGGACAGGGAGTTCGGTCAGCCCCAGCATTTT.

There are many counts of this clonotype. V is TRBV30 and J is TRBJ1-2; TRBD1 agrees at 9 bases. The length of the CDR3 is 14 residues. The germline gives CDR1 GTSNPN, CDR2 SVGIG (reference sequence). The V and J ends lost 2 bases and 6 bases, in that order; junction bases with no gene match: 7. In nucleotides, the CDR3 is TGTGCCTGGAGTACCGGGACAGGGAAGGATGGCTACACCTTC. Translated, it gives CAWSTGTGKDGYTF.

This CDR3 reads CASRDLGGGSNQPQHF. CDR3 coding DNA: TGTGCCAGCAGGGACCTCGGGGGCGGGAGCAATCAGCCCCAGCATTTT. The chain is built from TRBV28 and TRBJ1-5; tentatively, D is TRBD1 (6 bases). Germline V CDR1 and CDR2: MDHEN, SYDVKM. Trimming left V 6 bases short and J 1 base short, with 16 bases between. The CDR3 consists of 16 residues.

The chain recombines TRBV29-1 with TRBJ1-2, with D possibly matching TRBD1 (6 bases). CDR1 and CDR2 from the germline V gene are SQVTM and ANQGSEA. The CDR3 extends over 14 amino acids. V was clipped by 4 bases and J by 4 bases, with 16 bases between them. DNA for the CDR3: TGCAGCGTTGCCCGGAAGGGGGGTGGCTATGGCTACACCTTC. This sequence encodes CSVARKGGGYGYTF.

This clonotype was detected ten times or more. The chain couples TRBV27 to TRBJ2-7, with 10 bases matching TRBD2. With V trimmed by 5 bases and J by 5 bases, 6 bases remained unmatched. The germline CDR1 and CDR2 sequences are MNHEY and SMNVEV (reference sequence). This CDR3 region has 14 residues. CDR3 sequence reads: CASSTLAGVNEQYF. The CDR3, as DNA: TGTGCCAGCAGTACCCTAGCGGGAGTGAACGAGCAGTACTTC.

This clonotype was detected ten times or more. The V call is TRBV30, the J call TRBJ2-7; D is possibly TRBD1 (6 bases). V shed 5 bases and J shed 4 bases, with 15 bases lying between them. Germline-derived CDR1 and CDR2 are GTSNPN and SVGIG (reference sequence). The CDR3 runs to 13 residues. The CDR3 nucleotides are TGTGCCTGGCCCCAGGGGAGACGGTACGAGCAGTACTTC. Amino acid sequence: CAWPQGRRYEQYF.

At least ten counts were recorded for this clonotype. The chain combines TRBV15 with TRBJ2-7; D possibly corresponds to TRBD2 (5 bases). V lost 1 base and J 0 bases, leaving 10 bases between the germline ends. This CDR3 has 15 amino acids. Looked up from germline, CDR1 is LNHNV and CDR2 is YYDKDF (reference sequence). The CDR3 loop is CATSRVGGRSYEQYF. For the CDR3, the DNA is TGTGCCACCAGCAGAGTCGGAGGTCGCTCCTACGAGCAGTACTTC.

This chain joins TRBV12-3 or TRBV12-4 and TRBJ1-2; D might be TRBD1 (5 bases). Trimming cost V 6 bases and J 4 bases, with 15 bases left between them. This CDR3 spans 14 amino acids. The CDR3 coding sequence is TGTGCCAGCAGCTCTGGACACCTTAGCTATGGCTACACCTTC. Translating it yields CASSSGHLSYGYTF.

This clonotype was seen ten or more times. CDR3: CASSWWGRQETQYF. The CDR3 nucleotides read TGTGCCAGCAGTTGGTGGGGTCGCCAAGAGACCCAGTACTTC. This sequence joins TRBV6-5 and TRBJ2-5; D uncertain. The germline V gene has CDR1 MNHEY and CDR2 SVGAGI. Trimming pared 4 bases from V and 1 base from J, leaving 10 bases between. This CDR3 contains 14 residues.

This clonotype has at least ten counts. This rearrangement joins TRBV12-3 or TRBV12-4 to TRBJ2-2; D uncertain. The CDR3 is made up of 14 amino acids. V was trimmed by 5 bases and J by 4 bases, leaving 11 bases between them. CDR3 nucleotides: TGTGCCAGCAGTATGACGACGGTCACCGGGGAGCTGTTTTTT. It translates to CASSMTTVTGELFF.

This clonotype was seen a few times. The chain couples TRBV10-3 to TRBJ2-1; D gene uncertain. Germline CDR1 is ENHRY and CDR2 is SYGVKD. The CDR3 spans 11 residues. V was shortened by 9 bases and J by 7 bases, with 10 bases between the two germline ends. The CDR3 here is CAISFGNEQFF. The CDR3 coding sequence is TGTGCCATTTCGTTTGGTAATGAGCAGTTCTTC.

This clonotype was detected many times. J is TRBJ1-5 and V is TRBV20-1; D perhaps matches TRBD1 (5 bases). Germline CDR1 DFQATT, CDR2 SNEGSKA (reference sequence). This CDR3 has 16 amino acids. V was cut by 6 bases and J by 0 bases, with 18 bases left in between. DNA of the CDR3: TGCAGTGCATGGGACCAAGGTTTTGGTAGCAATCAGCCCCAGCATTTT. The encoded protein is CSAWDQGFGSNQPQHF.